This T cell receptor (beta chain) was sequenced for a study of cytomegalovirus exposure and HLA in healthy donors. Points from the study as a whole: The investigators catalogued 150 to 200 TCR beta chains as cytomegalovirus-associated.

The CDR3 has 13 amino acids. The V gene's germline CDR1 is MDHEN and CDR2 SYDVKM. The V end lost 6 bases, the J end lost 4 bases, and 9 bases lay between the germline ends. Note on this clone: The target antigen is unknown.

60 Vbeta and 13 Jbeta primers were used in PCR. TCRdb's copy holds only in-frame clones and misses some; the assay was immunoSEQ multiplex PCR. The sample yields more than 85,000 clones, 79% seen once. The source material was PBMCs. J is TRBJ1-4 and V is TRBV28; D is uncertain. This clonotype was obtained from a female donor in good health and CMV-seropositive. CDR3 sequence (DNA): TGTGCCAGCAGGGGTGGACTTAATGAAAAACTGTTTTTT. This sequence encodes CASRGGLNEKLFF.